This TCR beta chain was sequenced for a study of T cell repertoires in cytomegalovirus infection. V lost 5 bases and J lost 5; bases outside the gene matches: 7. This CDR3 is 15 amino acids long. TCRdb recomputed calls from the reads with MiXCR, one row per CDR3 protein. The sample yields some 940,000 distinct CDR3 sequences, roughly a third seen once. A note on this clonotype: The antigen is unknown.

The receptor comes from a human donor in good health (CMV status not recorded). Some clones in this sample may be carry-over from other donors' samples. The chain recombines TRBV12-3 or TRBV12-4 with TRBJ1-4; TRBD1 matches 8 bases. This specimen was cultured CD8+ T cells from PBMCs, taken from culture after CMV antigen stimulation. CDR3 residues: CASSQTGVYNEKLFF. Written as DNA, the CDR3 is TGTGCCAGCAGTCAGACAGGGGTCTACAATGAAAAACTGTTTTTT.